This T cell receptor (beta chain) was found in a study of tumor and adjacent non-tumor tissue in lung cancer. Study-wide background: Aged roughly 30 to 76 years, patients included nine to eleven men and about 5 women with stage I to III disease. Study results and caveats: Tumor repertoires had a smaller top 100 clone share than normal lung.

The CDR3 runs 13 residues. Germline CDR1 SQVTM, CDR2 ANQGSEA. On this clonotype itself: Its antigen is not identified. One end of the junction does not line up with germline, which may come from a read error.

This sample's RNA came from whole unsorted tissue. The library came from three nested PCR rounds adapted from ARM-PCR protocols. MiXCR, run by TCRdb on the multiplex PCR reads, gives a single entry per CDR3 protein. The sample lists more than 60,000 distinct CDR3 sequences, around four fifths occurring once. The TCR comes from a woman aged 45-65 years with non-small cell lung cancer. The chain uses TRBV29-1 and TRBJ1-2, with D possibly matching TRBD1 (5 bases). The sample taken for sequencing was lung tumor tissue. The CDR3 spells CSVETARNYGYTF. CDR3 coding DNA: TGCAGCGTCGAGACAGCTAGGAACTATGGTTACACCTTC.